The clone carrying this T cell receptor beta chain was observed at least ten times. J was trimmed by 0 bases and V by 6 bases; bases with no gene match: 3. Germline V gene lookup returns CDR1 MNHEY and CDR2 SMNVEV (reference sequence). This CDR3 is built from 14 residues. This sample stems from a study of response to subunit inactivated influenza vaccine. Each CDR3 protein is one row after TCRdb ran MiXCR on the RT-PCR reads. This sample has some 480,000 distinct CDR3 sequences, with 9.5% to 12% found just once. This chain links TRBV27 with TRBJ2-7, with TRBD2 identical over 9 bases. The source was PBMCs from blood, collected about 40 days after vaccination. This sequence was found in a man aged 50-60 years who received an inactivated influenza vaccine. The CDR3 DNA follows: TGTGCCAGCAGAATTAGCGGGAGCTCCTACGAGCAGTACTTC. Translated, it gives CASRISGSSYEQYF.